This T cell receptor beta chain came from a study of blood T cell repertoires in COVID-19. Per germline, CDR1 SGHNT and CDR2 YENEEA. The CDR3 is made up of 13 amino acids. V lost 3 bases, J lost 5 bases, and 10 bases lay in between. Profiling relied on immunoSEQ multiplex PCR, and the TCRdb table lists in-frame clones only, not all of them. The data contain 95,000 or so clones, about four fifths of them singletons. Input material: peripheral blood. V and J are TRBV11-3 and TRBJ1-1; no clear D gene. The clonotype originates from a human donor in a cohort sampled during active COVID-19. The CDR3, as DNA: TGTGCCAGCAGCTTCCATACGACAACTGAAGCTTTCTTT. Protein: CASSFHTTTEAFF.